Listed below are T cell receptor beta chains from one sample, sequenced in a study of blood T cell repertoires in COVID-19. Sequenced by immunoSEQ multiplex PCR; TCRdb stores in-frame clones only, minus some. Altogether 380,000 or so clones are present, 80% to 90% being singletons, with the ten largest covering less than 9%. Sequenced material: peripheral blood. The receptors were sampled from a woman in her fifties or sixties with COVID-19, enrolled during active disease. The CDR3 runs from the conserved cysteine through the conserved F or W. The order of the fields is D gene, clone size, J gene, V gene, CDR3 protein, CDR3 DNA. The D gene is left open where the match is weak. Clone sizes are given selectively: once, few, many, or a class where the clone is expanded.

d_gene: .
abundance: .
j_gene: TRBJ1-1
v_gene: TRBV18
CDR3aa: CASSPPVRSEAFF
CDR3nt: TGTGCCAGCTCACCACCGGTGAGGTCTGAAGCTTTCTTT

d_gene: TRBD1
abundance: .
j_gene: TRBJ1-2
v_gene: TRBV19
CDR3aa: CASSTQGADYGYTF
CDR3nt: TGTGCCAGTAGTACACAGGGGGCAGACTATGGCTACACCTTC

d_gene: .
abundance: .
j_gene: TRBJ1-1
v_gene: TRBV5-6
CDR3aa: CASSLVTARKLGTEAFF
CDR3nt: TGTGCCAGCAGCTTGGTGACAGCGCGGAAATTGGGCACTGAAGCTTTCTTT

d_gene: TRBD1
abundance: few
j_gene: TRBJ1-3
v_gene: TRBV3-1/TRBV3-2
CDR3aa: CASSLLTGAGNTIYF
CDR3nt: TGTGCCAGCAGCCTCCTGACAGGGGCTGGAAACACCATATATTTT

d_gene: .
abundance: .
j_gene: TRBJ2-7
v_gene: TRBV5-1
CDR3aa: CASSLGGAPGYEQYF
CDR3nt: TGCGCCAGCAGCTTAGGAGGGGCCCCGGGATACGAGCAGTACTTC

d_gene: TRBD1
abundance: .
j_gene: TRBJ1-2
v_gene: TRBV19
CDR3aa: CASNSPGQGDVNYGYTF
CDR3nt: TGTGCCAGTAATTCGCCGGGACAGGGCGATGTTAACTATGGCTACACCTTC

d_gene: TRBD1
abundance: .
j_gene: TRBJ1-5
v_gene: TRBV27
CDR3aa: CASRDGSGTGVQPQHF
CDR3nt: TGTGCCAGCAGAGATGGAAGCGGGACAGGGGTCCAGCCCCAGCATTTT

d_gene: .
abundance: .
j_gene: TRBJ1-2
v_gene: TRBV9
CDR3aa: CASSDPAPGEKGGYTF
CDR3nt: TGTGCCAGCAGCGACCCGGCACCAGGGGAAAAAGGGGGCTACACCTTC

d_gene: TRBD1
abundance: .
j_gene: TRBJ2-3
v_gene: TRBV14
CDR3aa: CASSRQGAQADTQYF
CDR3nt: TGTGCCAGCAGCCGACAGGGGGCCCAGGCGGATACGCAGTATTTT

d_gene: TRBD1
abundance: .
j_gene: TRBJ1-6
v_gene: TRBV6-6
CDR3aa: CASSPRTGGSPLHF
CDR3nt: TGTGCCAGCAGCCCTCGGACAGGGGGTTCACCCCTCCACTTT